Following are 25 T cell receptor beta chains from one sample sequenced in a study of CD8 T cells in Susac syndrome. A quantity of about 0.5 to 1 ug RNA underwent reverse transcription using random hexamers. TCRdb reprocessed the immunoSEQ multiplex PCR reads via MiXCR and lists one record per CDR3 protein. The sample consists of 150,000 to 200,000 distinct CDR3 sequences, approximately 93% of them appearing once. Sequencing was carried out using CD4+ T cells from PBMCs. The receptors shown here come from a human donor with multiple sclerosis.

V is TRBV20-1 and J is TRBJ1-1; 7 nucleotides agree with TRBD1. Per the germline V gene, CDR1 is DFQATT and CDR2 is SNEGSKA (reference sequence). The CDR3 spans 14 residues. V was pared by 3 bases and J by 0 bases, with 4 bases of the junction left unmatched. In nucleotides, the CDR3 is TGCAGTGCTAGTCCGGGACAGTTGAACACTGAAGCTTTCTTT. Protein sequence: CSASPGQLNTEAFF.

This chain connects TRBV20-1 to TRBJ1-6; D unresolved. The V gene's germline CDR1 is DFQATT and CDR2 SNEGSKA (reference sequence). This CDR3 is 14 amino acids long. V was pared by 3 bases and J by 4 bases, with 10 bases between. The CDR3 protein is CSASYPAYNSPLHF. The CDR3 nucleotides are TGCAGTGCTAGTTATCCCGCTTATAATTCACCCCTCCACTTT.

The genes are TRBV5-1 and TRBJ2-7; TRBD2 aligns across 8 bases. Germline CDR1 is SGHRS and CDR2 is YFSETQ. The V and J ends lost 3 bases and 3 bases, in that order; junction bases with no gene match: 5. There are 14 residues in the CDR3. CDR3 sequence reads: CASSSGGAGYEQYF. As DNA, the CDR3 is TGCGCCAGCAGCTCCGGGGGGGCGGGCTACGAGCAGTACTTC.

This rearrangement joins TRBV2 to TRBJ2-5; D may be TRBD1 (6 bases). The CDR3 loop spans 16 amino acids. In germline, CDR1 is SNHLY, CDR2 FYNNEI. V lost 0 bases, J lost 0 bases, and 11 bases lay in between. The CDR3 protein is CASSEAQGTHQETQYF. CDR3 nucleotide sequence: TGTGCCAGCAGTGAAGCGCAGGGGACACACCAAGAGACCCAGTACTTC. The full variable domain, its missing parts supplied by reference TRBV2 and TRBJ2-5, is EPEVTQTPSHQVTQMGQEVILRCVPISNHLYFYWYRQILGQKVEFLVSFYNNEISEKSEIFDDQFSVERPDGSNFTLKIRSTKLEDSAMYFCASSEAQGTHQETQYFGPGTRLLVL.

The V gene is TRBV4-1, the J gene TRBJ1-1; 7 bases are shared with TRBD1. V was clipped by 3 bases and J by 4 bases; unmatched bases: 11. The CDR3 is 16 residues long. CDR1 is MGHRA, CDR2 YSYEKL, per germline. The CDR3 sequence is CASSHSRDSRTTEAFF. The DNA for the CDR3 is TGCGCCAGCAGCCATAGCCGGGACAGCCGAACCACTGAAGCTTTCTTT.

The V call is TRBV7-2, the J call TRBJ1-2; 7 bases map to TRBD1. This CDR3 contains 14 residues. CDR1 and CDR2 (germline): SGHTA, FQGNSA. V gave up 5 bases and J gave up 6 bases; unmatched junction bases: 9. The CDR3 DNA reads TGTGCCAGCAGCGGACGACAGGGTCAGAATGGCTACACCTTC. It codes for CASSGRQGQNGYTF.

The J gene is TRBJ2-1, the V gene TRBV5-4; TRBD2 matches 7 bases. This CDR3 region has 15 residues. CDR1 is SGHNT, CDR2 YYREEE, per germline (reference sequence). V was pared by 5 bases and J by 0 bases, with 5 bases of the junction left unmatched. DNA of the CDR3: TGTGCCAGCAGTAACCGGGACTACTCCTACAATGAGCAGTTCTTC. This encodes CASSNRDYSYNEQFF.

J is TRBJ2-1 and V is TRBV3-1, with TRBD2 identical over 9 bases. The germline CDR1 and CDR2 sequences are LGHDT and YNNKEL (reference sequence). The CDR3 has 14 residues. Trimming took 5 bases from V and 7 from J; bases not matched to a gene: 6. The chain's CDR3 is CASSLAGASNEQFF. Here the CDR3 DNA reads TGTGCCAGCAGCTTAGCGGGAGCGTCGAATGAGCAGTTCTTC.

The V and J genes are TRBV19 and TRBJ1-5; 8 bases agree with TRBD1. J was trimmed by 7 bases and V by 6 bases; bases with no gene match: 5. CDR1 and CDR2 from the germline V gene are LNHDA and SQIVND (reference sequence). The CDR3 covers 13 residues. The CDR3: CASRATGEQPQHF. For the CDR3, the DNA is TGTGCCAGTAGGGCGACAGGGGAACAGCCCCAGCATTTT.

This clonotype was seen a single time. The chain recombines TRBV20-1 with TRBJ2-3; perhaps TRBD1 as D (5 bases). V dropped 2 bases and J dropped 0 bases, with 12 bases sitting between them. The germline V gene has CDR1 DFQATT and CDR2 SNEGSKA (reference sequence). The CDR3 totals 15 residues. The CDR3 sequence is CSARPQATSTDTQYF. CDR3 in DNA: TGCAGTGCTAGACCACAGGCTACTAGCACAGATACGCAGTATTTT.

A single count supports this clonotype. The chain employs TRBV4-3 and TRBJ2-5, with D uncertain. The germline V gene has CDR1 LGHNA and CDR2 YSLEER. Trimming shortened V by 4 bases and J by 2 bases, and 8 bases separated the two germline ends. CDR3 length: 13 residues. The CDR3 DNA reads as TGCGCCAGCAGCCTCACAGATCAAGAGACCCAGTACTTC. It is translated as CASSLTDQETQYF.

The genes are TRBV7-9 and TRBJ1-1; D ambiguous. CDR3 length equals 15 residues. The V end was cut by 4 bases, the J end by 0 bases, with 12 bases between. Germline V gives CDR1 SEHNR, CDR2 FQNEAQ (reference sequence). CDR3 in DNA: TGTGCCAGCAGCTACCGAAGAGGGATGAACACTGAAGCTTTCTTT. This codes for CASSYRRGMNTEAFF. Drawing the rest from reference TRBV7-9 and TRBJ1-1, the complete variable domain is DTGVSQNPRHKITKRGQNVTFRCDPISEHNRLYWYRQTLGQGPEFLTYFQNEAQLEKSRLLSDRFSAERPKGSFSTLEIQRTEQGDSAMYLCASSYRRGMNTEAFFGQGTRLTVV.

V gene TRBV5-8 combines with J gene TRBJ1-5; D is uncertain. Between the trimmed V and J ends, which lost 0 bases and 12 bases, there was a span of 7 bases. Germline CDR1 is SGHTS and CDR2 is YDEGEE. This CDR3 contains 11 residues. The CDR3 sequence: CASSLEPGQHF. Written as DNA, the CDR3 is TGTGCCAGCAGCTTGGAGCCGGGCCAGCATTTT.

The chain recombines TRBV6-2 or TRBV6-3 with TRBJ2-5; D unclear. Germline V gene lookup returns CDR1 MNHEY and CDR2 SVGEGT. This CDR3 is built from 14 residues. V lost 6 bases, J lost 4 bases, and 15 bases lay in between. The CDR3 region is CASSTDGLGETQYF. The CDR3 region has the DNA TGTGCCAGCAGCACGGACGGTCTTGGAGAGACCCAGTACTTC.

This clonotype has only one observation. CDR3 DNA sequence: TGCAGTGCTAGAGCCTTCCAGGGCACTGAAGCTTTCTTT. It is translated as CSARAFQGTEAFF. The chain is built from TRBV20-1 and TRBJ1-1, with D tentatively TRBD1 (5 bases). Germline CDR1 DFQATT, CDR2 SNEGSKA (reference sequence). CDR3 length: 13 residues. Trimming cost V 1 base and J 4 bases, with 10 bases left between them.

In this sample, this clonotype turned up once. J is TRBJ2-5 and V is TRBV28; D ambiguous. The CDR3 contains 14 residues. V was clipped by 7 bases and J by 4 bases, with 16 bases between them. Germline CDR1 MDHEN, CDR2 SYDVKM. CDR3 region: CASTGTKGLETQYF. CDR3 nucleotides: TGTGCCAGCACCGGTACGAAAGGGTTAGAGACCCAGTACTTC.

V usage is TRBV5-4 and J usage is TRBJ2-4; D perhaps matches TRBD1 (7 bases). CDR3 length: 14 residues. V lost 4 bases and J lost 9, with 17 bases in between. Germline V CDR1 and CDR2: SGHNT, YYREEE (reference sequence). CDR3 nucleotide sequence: TGTGCCAGCAGCCACAATTCCCAGGGGGGCATTCAGTACTTC. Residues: CASSHNSQGGIQYF.

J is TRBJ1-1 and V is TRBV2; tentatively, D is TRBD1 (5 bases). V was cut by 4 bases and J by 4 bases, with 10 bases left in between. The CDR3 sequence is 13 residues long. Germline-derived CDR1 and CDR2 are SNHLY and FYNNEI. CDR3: CASSAGTLTEAFF. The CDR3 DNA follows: TGTGCCAGCAGTGCCGGGACGCTCACTGAAGCTTTCTTT.

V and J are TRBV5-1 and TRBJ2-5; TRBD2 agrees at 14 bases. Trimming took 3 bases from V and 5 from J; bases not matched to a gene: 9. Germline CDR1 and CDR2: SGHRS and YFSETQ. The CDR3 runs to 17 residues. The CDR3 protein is CASSSGTSGGPHETQYF. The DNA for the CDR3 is TGCGCCAGCAGCTCTGGGACTAGCGGGGGCCCCCACGAGACCCAGTACTTC. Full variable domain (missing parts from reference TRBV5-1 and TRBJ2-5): KAGVTQTPRYLIKTRGQQVTLSCSPISGHRSVSWYQQTPGQGLQFLFEYFSETQRNKGNFPGRFSGRQFSNSRSEMNVSTLELGDSALYLCASSSGTSGGPHETQYFGPGTRLLVL.

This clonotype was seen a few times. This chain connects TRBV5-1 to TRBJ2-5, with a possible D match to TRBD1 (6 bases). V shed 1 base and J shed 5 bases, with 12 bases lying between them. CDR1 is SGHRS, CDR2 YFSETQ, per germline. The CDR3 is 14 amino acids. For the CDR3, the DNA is TGCGCCAGCAGCTTGTCGACAGGAAGCGAGACCCAGTACTTC. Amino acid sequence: CASSLSTGSETQYF. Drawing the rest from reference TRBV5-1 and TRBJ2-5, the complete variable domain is KAGVTQTPRYLIKTRGQQVTLSCSPISGHRSVSWYQQTPGQGLQFLFEYFSETQRNKGNFPGRFSGRQFSNSRSEMNVSTLELGDSALYLCASSLSTGSETQYFGPGTRLLVL.

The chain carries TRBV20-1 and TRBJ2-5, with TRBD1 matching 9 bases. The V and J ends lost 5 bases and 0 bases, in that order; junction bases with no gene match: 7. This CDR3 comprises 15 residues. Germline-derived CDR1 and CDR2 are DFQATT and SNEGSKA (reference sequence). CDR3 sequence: CSASGQGLYQETQYF. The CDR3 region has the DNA TGCAGTGCTTCGGGACAGGGATTGTACCAAGAGACCCAGTACTTC.

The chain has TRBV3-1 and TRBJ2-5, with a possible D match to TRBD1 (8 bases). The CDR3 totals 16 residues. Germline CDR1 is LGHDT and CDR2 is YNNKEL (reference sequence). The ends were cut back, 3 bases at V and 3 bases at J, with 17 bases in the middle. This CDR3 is CASSHWTGRGEETQYF. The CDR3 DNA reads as TGTGCCAGCAGCCACTGGACAGGGAGGGGAGAAGAGACCCAGTACTTC.

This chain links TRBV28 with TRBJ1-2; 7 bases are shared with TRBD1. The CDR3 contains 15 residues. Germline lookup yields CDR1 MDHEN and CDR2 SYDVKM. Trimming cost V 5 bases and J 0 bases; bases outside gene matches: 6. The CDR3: CASSQTGTANYGYTF. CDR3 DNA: TGTGCCAGCAGTCAAACCGGGACAGCTAACTATGGCTACACCTTC.

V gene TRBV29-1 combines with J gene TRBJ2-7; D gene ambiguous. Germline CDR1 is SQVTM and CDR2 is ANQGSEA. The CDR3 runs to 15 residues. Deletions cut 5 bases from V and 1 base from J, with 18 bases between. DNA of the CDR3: TGCAGCGTTCGGAAAACACCCGGGCCTTCCTACGAGCAGTACTTC. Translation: CSVRKTPGPSYEQYF.

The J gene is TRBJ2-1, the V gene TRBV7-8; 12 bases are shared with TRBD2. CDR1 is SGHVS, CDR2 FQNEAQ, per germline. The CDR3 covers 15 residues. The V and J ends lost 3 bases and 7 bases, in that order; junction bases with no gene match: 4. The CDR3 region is CASSFGLAGINEQFF. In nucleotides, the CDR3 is TGTGCCAGCAGCTTTGGACTAGCGGGAATTAATGAGCAGTTCTTC.